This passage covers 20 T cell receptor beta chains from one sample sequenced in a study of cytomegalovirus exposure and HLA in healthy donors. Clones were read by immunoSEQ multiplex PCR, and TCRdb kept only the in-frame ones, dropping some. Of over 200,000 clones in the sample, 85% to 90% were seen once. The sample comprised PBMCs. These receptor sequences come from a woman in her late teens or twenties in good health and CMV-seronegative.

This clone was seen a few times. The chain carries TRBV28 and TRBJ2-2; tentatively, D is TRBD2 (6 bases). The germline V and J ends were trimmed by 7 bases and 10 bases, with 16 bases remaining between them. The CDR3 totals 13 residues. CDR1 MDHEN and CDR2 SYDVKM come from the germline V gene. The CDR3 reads CASNRNGGLELFF. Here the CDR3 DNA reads TGTGCCAGCAACAGGAATGGGGGGTTGGAGCTGTTTTTT.

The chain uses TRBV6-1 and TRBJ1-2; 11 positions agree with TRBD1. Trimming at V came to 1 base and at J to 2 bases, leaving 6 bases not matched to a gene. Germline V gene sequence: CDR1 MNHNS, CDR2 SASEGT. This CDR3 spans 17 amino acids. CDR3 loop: CASSEEGTGGLNYGYTF. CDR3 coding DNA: TGTGCCAGCAGTGAAGAGGGGACAGGGGGGTTGAACTATGGCTACACCTTC.

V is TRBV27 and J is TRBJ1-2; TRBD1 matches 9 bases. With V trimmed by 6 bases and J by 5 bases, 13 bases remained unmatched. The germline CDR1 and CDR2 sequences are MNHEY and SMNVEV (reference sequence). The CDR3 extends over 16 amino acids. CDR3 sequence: CASRADTGGAEYGYTF. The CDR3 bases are TGTGCCAGCAGAGCTGATACAGGGGGCGCAGAATATGGCTACACCTTC.

As DNA, the CDR3 is TGTGCCTGGAACAGGGCCCAAGAGACCCAGTACTTC. Translation gives CAWNRAQETQYF. The gene calls are TRBV30 and TRBJ2-5; D might be TRBD1 (6 bases). This CDR3 is built from 12 residues. Trimming pared 4 bases from V and 1 base from J, leaving 7 bases between. Germline V gene sequence: CDR1 GTSNPN, CDR2 SVGIG (reference sequence).

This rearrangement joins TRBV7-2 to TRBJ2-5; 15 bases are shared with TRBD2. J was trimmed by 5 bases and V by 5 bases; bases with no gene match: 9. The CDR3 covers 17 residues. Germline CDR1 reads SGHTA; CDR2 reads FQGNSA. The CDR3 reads CASSLGLAGGSSETQYF. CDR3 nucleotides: TGTGCCAGCAGCCTGGGACTAGCGGGAGGATCCTCGGAGACCCAGTACTTC.

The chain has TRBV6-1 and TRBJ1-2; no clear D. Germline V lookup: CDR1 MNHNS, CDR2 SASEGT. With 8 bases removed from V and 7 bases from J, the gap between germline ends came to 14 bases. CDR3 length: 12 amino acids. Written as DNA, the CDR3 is TGTGCCAGCGCACAAAAATCGGGTGGCTACACCTTC. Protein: CASAQKSGGYTF.

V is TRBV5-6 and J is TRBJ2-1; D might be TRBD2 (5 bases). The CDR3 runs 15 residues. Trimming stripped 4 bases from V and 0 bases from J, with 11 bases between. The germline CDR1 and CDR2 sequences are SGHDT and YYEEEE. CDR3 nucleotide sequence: TGTGCCAGCAGCCTCAAGAGCGGCTCCTACAATGAGCAGTTCTTC. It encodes CASSLKSGSYNEQFF.

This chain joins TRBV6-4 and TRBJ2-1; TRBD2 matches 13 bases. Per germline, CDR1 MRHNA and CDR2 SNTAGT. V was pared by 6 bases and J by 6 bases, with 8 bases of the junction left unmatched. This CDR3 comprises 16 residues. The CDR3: CASSRLAGGGFNEQFF. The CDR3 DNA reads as TGTGCCAGCAGCCGACTAGCGGGAGGCGGCTTCAATGAGCAGTTCTTC.

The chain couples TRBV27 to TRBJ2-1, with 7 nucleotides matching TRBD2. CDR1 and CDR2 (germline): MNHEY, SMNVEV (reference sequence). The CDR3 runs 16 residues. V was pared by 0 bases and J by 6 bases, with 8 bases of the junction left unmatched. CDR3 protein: CASSLSGGSRGNEQFF. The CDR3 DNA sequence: TGTGCCAGCAGTTTATCGGGCGGGAGTCGGGGCAATGAGCAGTTCTTC.

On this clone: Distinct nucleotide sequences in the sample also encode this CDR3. In DNA form, the CDR3 reads TGCGCCAGCAGCTTACGACAGTCCTACGAGCAGTACTTC. The encoded protein is CASSLRQSYEQYF. The chain joins TRBV5-1 to TRBJ2-7, with D possibly being TRBD1 (5 bases). V dropped 2 bases and J dropped 1 base, with 7 bases sitting between them. The CDR3 runs 13 residues. Germline V gene data show CDR1 as SGHRS and CDR2 as YFSETQ.

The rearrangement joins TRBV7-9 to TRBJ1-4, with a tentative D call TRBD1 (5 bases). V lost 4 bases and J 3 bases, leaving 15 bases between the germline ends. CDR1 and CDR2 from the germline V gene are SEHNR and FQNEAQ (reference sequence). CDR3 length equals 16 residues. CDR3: CASSSLGREPNEKLFF. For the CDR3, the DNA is TGTGCCAGCAGCTCACTTGGCAGGGAACCTAATGAAAAACTGTTTTTT.

In nucleotides, the CDR3 is TGCGCCAGCAGTGGGTTGTGGGACAGGGTGGTCAATCAGCCCCAGCATTTT. It yields the protein CASSGLWDRVVNQPQHF. The chain combines TRBV10-2 with TRBJ1-5; TRBD1 aligns across 9 bases. V shed 4 bases, J shed 3 bases, and the junction held 10 bases outside the gene matches. CDR1 is WSHSY and CDR2 is SAAADI in the germline V gene. This CDR3 is 17 amino acids long.

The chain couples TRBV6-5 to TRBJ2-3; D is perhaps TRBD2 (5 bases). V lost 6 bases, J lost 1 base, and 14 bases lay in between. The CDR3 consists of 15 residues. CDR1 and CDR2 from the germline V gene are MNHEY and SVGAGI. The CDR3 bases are TGTGCCAGCAGATTGCTAGCAGAAGGCACAGATACGCAGTATTTT. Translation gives CASRLLAEGTDTQYF.

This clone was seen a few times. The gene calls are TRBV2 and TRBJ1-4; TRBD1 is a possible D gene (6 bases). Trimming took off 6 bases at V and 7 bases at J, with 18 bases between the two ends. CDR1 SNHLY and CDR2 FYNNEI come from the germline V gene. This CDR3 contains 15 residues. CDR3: CASRLNRAESEKLFF. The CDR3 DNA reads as TGTGCCAGCAGACTTAACAGGGCGGAAAGTGAAAAACTGTTTTTT.

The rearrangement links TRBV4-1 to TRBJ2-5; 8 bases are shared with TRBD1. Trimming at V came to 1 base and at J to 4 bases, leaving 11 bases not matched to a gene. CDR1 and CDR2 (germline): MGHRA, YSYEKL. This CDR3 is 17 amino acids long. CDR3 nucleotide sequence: TGCGCCAGCAGCCAAGTTTTGACCAGGGGGCAGGGAGAGACCCAGTACTTC. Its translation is CASSQVLTRGQGETQYF.

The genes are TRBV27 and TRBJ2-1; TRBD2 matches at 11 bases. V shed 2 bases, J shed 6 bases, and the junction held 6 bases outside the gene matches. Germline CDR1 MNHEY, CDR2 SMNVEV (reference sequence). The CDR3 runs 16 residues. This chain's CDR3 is CASSLKGLADSNEQFF. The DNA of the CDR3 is TGTGCCAGCAGTTTAAAGGGACTAGCGGATTCCAATGAGCAGTTCTTC.

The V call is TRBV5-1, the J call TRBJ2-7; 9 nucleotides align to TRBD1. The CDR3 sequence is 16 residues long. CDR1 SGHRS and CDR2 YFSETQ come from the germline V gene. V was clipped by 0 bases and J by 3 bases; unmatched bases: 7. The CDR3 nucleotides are TGCGCCAGCAGCTTGGATCCGGGACAGGGTAGCTACGAGCAGTACTTC. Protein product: CASSLDPGQGSYEQYF.

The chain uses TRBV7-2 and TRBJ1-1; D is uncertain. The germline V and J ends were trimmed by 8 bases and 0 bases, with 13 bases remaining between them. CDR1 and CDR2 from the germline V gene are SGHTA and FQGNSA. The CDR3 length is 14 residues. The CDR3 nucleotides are TGTGCCAGCGCACAGACAATTATGAACACTGAAGCTTTCTTT. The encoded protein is CASAQTIMNTEAFF.

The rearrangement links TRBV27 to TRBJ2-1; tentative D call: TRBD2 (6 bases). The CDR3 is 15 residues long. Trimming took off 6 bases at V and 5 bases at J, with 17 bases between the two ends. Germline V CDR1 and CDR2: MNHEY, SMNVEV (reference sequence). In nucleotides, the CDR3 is TGTGCCAGCAGCCTTAGCGGATTTAAAAACAATGAGCAGTTCTTC. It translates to CASSLSGFKNNEQFF.

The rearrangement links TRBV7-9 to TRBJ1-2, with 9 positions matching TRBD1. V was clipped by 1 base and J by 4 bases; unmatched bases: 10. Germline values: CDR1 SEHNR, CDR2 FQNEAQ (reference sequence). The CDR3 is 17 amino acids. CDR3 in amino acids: CASSLVGTGLSSYGYTF. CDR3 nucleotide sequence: TGTGCCAGCAGCTTAGTCGGGACAGGGCTTAGCTCCTATGGCTACACCTTC.